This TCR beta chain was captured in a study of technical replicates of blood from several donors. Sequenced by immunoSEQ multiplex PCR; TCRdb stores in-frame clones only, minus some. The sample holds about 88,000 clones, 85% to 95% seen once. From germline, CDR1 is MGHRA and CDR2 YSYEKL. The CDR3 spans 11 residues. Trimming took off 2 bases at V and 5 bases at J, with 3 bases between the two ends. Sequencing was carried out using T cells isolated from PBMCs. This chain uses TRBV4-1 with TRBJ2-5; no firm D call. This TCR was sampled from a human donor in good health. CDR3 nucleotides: TGCGCCAGCAGCCAACGGGAGACCCAGTACTTC. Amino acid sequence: CASSQRETQYF.